This passage covers 8 T cell receptor beta chains from one sample sequenced in a study of T cell responses to AZD1222 COVID-19 vaccine. This table comes from immunoSEQ multiplex PCR, and its TCRdb copy is limited to in-frame clones, with some not included. The sample consists of 100,000 to 150,000 clones, 91% of them appearing once. Here the sequenced sample was peripheral blood, taken 28 days after the second AZD1222 dose. These receptors were collected from an adult who received the AZD1222 COVID-19 vaccine.

In regard to this clone: Distinct nucleotide sequences in the sample also encode this CDR3. The J gene is TRBJ2-1, the V gene TRBV7-3; 13 bases fit TRBD2. Per the germline V gene, CDR1 is SGHTA and CDR2 is FQGTGA. V lost 5 bases and J lost 6; bases outside the gene matches: 4. The CDR3 length is 15 residues. Here the CDR3 DNA reads TGTGCCAGCAGCCCTGGACTAGCGGGAGCCAATGAGCAGTTCTTC. Protein sequence: CASSPGLAGANEQFF.

This clone was observed a few times. V gene TRBV6-6 combines with J gene TRBJ1-4; TRBD1 matches 8 bases. CDR1 is MNHNY and CDR2 is SVGAGI in the germline V gene (reference sequence). This CDR3 is 17 amino acids long. With V trimmed by 5 bases and J by 0 bases, 8 bases remained unmatched. CDR3 in DNA: TGTGCCAGCAGTCGACAGGGGTCTGGTGCAACTAATGAAAAACTGTTTTTT. Encoded protein: CASSRQGSGATNEKLFF.

The gene calls are TRBV27 and TRBJ2-1; D gene unclear. The V gene's germline CDR1 is MNHEY and CDR2 SMNVEV (reference sequence). This CDR3 is built from 17 residues. Trimming removed 5 bases at V and 1 base at J, with 18 bases between. Written as DNA, the CDR3 is TGTGCCAGCAGTACGACCCTCTACCGTCAGTCCTACAATGAGCAGTTCTTC. Amino acid sequence: CASSTTLYRQSYNEQFF.

V usage is TRBV28 and J usage is TRBJ1-1, with D possibly being TRBD1 (6 bases). The CDR3 has 15 residues. V shed 6 bases and J shed 7 bases, with 21 bases lying between them. CDR1 MDHEN and CDR2 SYDVKM come from the germline V gene. Written as DNA, the CDR3 is TGTGCCAGCAGATCCCCGGGAGGGGGGATCTTTGAAGCTTTCTTT. Translating it yields CASRSPGGGIFEAFF.

The chain joins TRBV11-2 to TRBJ2-1; no reliable D call. The germline V gene has CDR1 SGHAT and CDR2 FQNNGV. Trimming stripped 1 base from V and 8 bases from J, with 9 bases between. This CDR3 is built from 13 residues. This chain's CDR3 is CASSLVTVHEQFF. In nucleotides, the CDR3 is TGTGCCAGCAGCTTAGTGACGGTCCATGAGCAGTTCTTC. Looking up the rest from reference TRBV11-2 and TRBJ2-1 gives the full variable domain: EAGVAQSPRYKIIEKRQSVAFWCNPISGHATLYWYQQILGQGPKLLIQFQNNGVVDDSQLPKDRFSAERLKGVDSTLKIQPAKLEDSAVYLCASSLVTVHEQFFGPGTRLTVL.

The chain recombines TRBV19 with TRBJ2-7; 7 bases line up with TRBD1. This CDR3 has 14 amino acids. The germline gives CDR1 LNHDA, CDR2 SQIVND (reference sequence). V lost 8 bases to trimming and J lost 2 bases; unmatched junction nucleotides: 9. The CDR3 region is CASSSQGVPYEQYF. The CDR3 coding sequence is TGTGCCAGTTCTTCTCAGGGGGTGCCCTACGAGCAGTACTTC.

The gene calls are TRBV2 and TRBJ1-5; 10 bases align to TRBD1. Germline-derived CDR1 and CDR2 are SNHLY and FYNNEI. V lost 8 bases to trimming and J lost 5 bases; unmatched junction nucleotides: 6. This CDR3 is 14 amino acids long. CDR3 DNA sequence: TGTGCCAGCCGTGGACAGGGGGAATATCAGCCCCAGCATTTT. It encodes CASRGQGEYQPQHF.

The rearrangement joins TRBV14 to TRBJ2-3; no clear D. This CDR3 has 14 amino acids. Trimming pared 4 bases from V and 4 bases from J, leaving 12 bases between. CDR1 is SGHDN, CDR2 FVKESK, per germline. CDR3 residues: CASSRYLGADTQYF. DNA of the CDR3: TGTGCCAGCAGCCGGTATCTGGGTGCAGATACGCAGTATTTT. Filled out from reference TRBV14 and TRBJ2-3, the complete variable domain reads EAGVTQFPSHSVIEKGQTVTLRCDPISGHDNLYWYRRVMGKEIKFLLHFVKESKQDESGMPNNRFLAERTGGTYSTLKVQPAELEDSGVYFCASSRYLGADTQYFGPGTRLTVL.